Following are 21 T cell receptor beta chains from one sample sequenced in a study of cytomegalovirus exposure and HLA in healthy donors. The PCR was carried out with 60 Vbeta primers and 13 Jbeta primers. TCRdb keeps only in-frame clones here, not all; method: immunoSEQ multiplex PCR. The data hold around 120,000 clones, with 60% to 80% observed a single time. What was sequenced was PBMCs. These receptors were taken from a man in his forties or fifties in good health and CMV-seropositive.

The chain couples TRBV6-5 to TRBJ1-1; D is possibly TRBD1 (6 bases). The V end was cut by 6 bases, the J end by 3 bases, with 14 bases between. The CDR3 contains 14 residues. CDR1 is MNHEY, CDR2 SVGAGI, per germline. The CDR3 reads CASRTQTGDTEAFF. In nucleotides, the CDR3 is TGTGCCAGCAGGACGCAGACAGGAGACACTGAAGCTTTCTTT.

The chain is built from TRBV29-1 and TRBJ1-2; 9 bases fit TRBD1. CDR3 size: 13 residues. Losses at the gene ends were 6 bases for V and 2 bases for J; bases not matched to a gene: 4. The germline V gene encodes CDR1 SQVTM and CDR2 ANQGSEA. CDR3 loop: CSVIGQGNYGYTF. The CDR3 bases are TGCAGCGTAATCGGACAGGGGAACTATGGCTACACCTTC.

The rearrangement uses TRBV5-4 and TRBJ1-2, with 8 bases aligning to TRBD1. The germline V gene has CDR1 SGHNT and CDR2 YYREEE (reference sequence). CDR3 length: 12 residues. The V and J ends lost 3 bases and 8 bases, in that order; junction bases with no gene match: 3. This chain's CDR3 is CASSWTGSGYTF. The CDR3 DNA is TGTGCCAGCAGCTGGACAGGGAGCGGCTACACCTTC.

The gene calls are TRBV5-1 and TRBJ1-2; D is possibly TRBD1 (6 bases). The V end was cut by 4 bases, the J end by 4 bases, with 17 bases between. Germline loops: CDR1 SGHRS, CDR2 YFSETQ. This CDR3 has 15 amino acids. The CDR3 DNA reads TGCGCCAGCAGCGACCCCCAGGGGACGGCCTATGGCTACACCTTC. It specifies CASSDPQGTAYGYTF.

CDR3 in amino acids: CASRAGTGLYSNQPQHF. The CDR3 DNA follows: TGTGCCAGTAGGGCCGGGACAGGGCTTTATAGCAATCAGCCCCAGCATTTT. This chain joins TRBV19 and TRBJ1-5, with TRBD1 matching over 9 bases. The CDR3 totals 17 residues. The V gene's germline CDR1 is LNHDA and CDR2 SQIVND (reference sequence). The V and J ends lost 6 bases and 0 bases, in that order; junction bases with no gene match: 9.

The rearrangement uses TRBV6-6 and TRBJ2-7; a possible D gene is TRBD1 (5 bases). The CDR3 is made up of 15 amino acids. CDR1 is MNHNY, CDR2 SVGAGI, per germline (reference sequence). Trimming removed 2 bases at V and 2 bases at J, with 13 bases between. The chain's CDR3 is CASSYPATETYEQYF. CDR3 bases: TGTGCCAGCAGTTACCCGGCGACAGAGACCTACGAGCAGTACTTC.

The chain employs TRBV7-9 and TRBJ2-5, with 7 bases aligning to TRBD1. J lost 1 base, V lost 5 bases, and 4 bases had no gene match. The CDR3 length is 14 residues. Germline lookup yields CDR1 SEHNR and CDR2 FQNEAQ (reference sequence). Written as DNA, the CDR3 is TGTGCCAGCAGCCCTTGGACAGGCCAAGAGACCCAGTACTTC. It is translated as CASSPWTGQETQYF.

The V and J genes are TRBV5-1 and TRBJ2-3; D possibly corresponds to TRBD2 (5 bases). The germline gives CDR1 SGHRS, CDR2 YFSETQ. This CDR3 comprises 16 residues. V gave up 4 bases and J gave up 0 bases, with 15 bases separating them. The CDR3 sequence: CASSPRTLISTDTQYF. The CDR3 nucleotides read TGCGCCAGCAGCCCGCGGACTCTCATAAGCACAGATACGCAGTATTTT. The full variable domain, with the rest looked up from reference TRBV5-1 and TRBJ2-3, is KAGVTQTPRYLIKTRGQQVTLSCSPISGHRSVSWYQQTPGQGLQFLFEYFSETQRNKGNFPGRFSGRQFSNSRSEMNVSTLELGDSALYLCASSPRTLISTDTQYFGPGTRLTVL.

The chain carries TRBV27 and TRBJ1-5; D possibly corresponds to TRBD1 (6 bases). The V gene lost 3 bases and the J gene lost 6 bases, with 18 bases spanning the gap. In germline, CDR1 is MNHEY, CDR2 SMNVEV (reference sequence). The CDR3 is made up of 16 amino acids. CDR3: CASSFQGRGTVQPQHF. The CDR3 DNA is TGTGCCAGCAGTTTCCAGGGCAGGGGTACGGTTCAGCCCCAGCATTTT.

The chain employs TRBV5-6 and TRBJ1-1; D gene unclear. Germline CDR1 SGHDT, CDR2 YYEEEE. The CDR3 runs 16 residues. V was shortened by 6 bases and J by 1 base, with 19 bases between the two germline ends. CDR3 residues: CASTWGERDKNTEAFF. The CDR3 DNA follows: TGTGCCAGCACCTGGGGAGAGAGAGATAAGAACACTGAAGCTTTCTTT.

This rearrangement joins TRBV11-2 to TRBJ1-6; D uncertain. Germline CDR1 reads SGHAT; CDR2 reads FQNNGV. V was clipped by 2 bases and J by 14 bases, with 13 bases between them. CDR3 length: 13 amino acids. DNA of the CDR3: TGTGCCAGCAGCTTAAATTACCCCGGAGCCCTCCACTTT. Its translation is CASSLNYPGALHF.

This clone has just one count. The chain uses TRBV7-7 and TRBJ2-5; 9 nucleotides agree with TRBD1. Germline V gives CDR1 SSHAT, CDR2 FNYEAQ (reference sequence). V lost 4 bases, J lost 5 bases, and 8 bases stayed unmatched. This CDR3 has 15 amino acids. This CDR3 is CASSSSDRGGETQYF. The CDR3 DNA reads TGTGCCAGCAGCTCCTCGGACAGGGGAGGCGAGACCCAGTACTTC.

The CDR3 sequence is CASSFADRSYEQYF. In DNA, the CDR3 is TGCGCCAGCAGCTTCGCTGACAGGTCCTACGAGCAGTACTTC. This chain connects TRBV5-1 to TRBJ2-7, with TRBD1 as a possible D gene (6 bases). This CDR3 is built from 14 residues. V lost 2 bases and J lost 1, with 10 bases in between. Germline CDR1 and CDR2: SGHRS and YFSETQ.

This chain connects TRBV9 to TRBJ1-2, with TRBD1 identical over 7 bases. This CDR3 contains 13 residues. Germline V gives CDR1 SGDLS, CDR2 YYNGEE. V lost 4 bases to trimming and J lost 3 bases; unmatched junction nucleotides: 3. The CDR3 is CASSRGTDYGYTF. For the CDR3, the DNA is TGTGCCAGCAGCCGCGGGACAGACTATGGCTACACCTTC.

The gene calls are TRBV7-2 and TRBJ1-3; the D is unclear. Trimming removed 5 bases at V and 6 bases at J, with 11 bases between. The CDR3 is 13 amino acids. Per germline, CDR1 SGHTA and CDR2 FQGNSA. The CDR3 DNA is TGTGCCAGCAGCCTGGGGAGGGAAAACACCATATATTTT. It is translated as CASSLGRENTIYF.

In its sample, this clone was seen a few times. The gene calls are TRBV11-2 and TRBJ2-7; 10 nucleotides match TRBD2. Germline V gives CDR1 SGHAT, CDR2 FQNNGV. The CDR3 covers 15 residues. The V segment lost 6 bases and the J segment 7 bases; nucleotides outside the gene matches: 12. In nucleotides, the CDR3 is TGTGCCAGCAGACAGGGAACTAGCGGGGCGGGAGAGCAGTACTTC. It codes for CASRQGTSGAGEQYF.

The chain employs TRBV5-1 and TRBJ2-7, with D tentatively TRBD1 (6 bases). CDR3 length equals 15 residues. CDR1 SGHRS and CDR2 YFSETQ come from the germline V gene. Trimming stripped 2 bases from V and 1 base from J, with 13 bases between. CDR3 residues: CASSFGQQKSYEQYF. The DNA of the CDR3 is TGCGCCAGCAGCTTTGGACAGCAAAAATCCTACGAGCAGTACTTC.

The V and J genes are TRBV29-1 and TRBJ2-7; 9 bases map to TRBD1. The CDR3 is 13 amino acids. The germline V gene encodes CDR1 SQVTM and CDR2 ANQGSEA. The trim removed 4 bases at V and 3 bases at J, leaving 4 bases unmatched. The CDR3 nucleotides read TGCAGCGTTGCCAGGACAGGGGTCTACGAGCAGTACTTC. It encodes CSVARTGVYEQYF.

The rearrangement uses TRBV30 and TRBJ1-3, with 7 bases fitting TRBD1. CDR1 is GTSNPN and CDR2 is SVGIG in the germline V gene (reference sequence). The CDR3 totals 16 residues. V shed 0 bases, J shed 4 bases, and the junction held 9 bases outside the gene matches. Written as DNA, the CDR3 is TGTGCCTGGAGTGTAAACCGAAGGGGGCAGGGAAACACCATATATTTT. Its translation is CAWSVNRRGQGNTIYF.

This chain connects TRBV18 to TRBJ1-2; 10 bases fit TRBD1. Unmatched junction bases numbered 3, after V lost 5 bases and J lost 6 bases. Germline V gives CDR1 KGHSH, CDR2 LQKENI. The CDR3 runs to 13 residues. CDR3: CASSAGTGDGYTF. The CDR3 DNA reads TGTGCCAGCTCAGCGGGGACAGGGGATGGCTACACCTTC.

The CDR3 reads CASSPARDPAQYF. In DNA form, the CDR3 reads TGTGCCAGCAGCCCCGCTCGGGATCCCGCGCAGTATTTT. The chain has TRBV7-2 and TRBJ2-3, with D tentatively TRBD2 (5 bases). The V end lost 5 bases, the J end lost 10 bases, and 16 bases lay between the germline ends. The CDR3 consists of 13 residues. Per the germline V gene, CDR1 is SGHTA and CDR2 is FQGNSA.